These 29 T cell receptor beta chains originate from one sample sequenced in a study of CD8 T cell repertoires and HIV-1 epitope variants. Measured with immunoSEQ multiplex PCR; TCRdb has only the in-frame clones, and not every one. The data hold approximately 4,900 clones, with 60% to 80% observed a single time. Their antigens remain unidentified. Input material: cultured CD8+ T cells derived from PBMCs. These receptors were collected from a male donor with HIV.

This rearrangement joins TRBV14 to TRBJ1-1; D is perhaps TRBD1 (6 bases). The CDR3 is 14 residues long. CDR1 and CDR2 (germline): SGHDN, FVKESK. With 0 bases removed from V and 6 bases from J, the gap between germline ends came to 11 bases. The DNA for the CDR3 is TGTGCCAGCAGCCAAGATTGGGGGGCGGCTGAAGCTTTCTTT. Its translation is CASSQDWGAAEAFF.

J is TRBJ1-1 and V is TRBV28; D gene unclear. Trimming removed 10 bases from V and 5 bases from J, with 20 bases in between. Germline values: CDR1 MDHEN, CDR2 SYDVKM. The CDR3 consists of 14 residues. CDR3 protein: CAISPWDPKTEAFF. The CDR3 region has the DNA TGTGCCATCAGCCCCTGGGATCCCAAAACTGAAGCTTTCTTT.

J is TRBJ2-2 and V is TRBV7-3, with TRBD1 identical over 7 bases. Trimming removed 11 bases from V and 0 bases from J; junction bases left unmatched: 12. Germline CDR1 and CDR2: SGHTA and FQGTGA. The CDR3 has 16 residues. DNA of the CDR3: TGTGCCCGACTCCCCGGGGACAGTTCGAACACCGGGGAGCTGTTTTTT. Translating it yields CARLPGDSSNTGELFF.

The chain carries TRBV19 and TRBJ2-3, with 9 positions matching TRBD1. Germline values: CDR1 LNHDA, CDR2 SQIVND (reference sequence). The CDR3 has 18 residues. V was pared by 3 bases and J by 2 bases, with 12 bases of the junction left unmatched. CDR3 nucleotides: TGTGCCAGTAGTATTAGGGGGACAGGGCGGGATTTCACAGATACGCAGTATTTT. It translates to CASSIRGTGRDFTDTQYF.

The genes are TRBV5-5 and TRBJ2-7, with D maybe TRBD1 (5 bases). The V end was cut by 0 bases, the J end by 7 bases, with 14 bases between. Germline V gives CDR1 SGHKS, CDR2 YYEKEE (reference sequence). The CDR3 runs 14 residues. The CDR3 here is CASSLGQYLREQYF. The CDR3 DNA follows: TGTGCCAGCAGCTTGGGACAGTACCTTCGTGAGCAGTACTTC.

The CDR3 spells CASSTSLDSPEVHEQFF. The CDR3 nucleotides are TGTGCCAGCAGTACCTCCCTCGACTCCCCGGAAGTCCATGAGCAGTTCTTC. The chain joins TRBV27 to TRBJ2-1, with D hard to call. The V and J ends lost 5 bases and 8 bases respectively, with 25 bases between them. From germline, CDR1 is MNHEY and CDR2 SMNVEV (reference sequence). The CDR3 runs 17 residues.

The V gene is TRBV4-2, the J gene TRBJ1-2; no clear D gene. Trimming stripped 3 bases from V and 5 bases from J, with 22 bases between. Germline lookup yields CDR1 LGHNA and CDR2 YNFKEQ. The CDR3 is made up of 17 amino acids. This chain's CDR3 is CASSHQSFGSGLYGYTF. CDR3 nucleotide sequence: TGTGCCAGCAGCCACCAGTCGTTCGGCAGCGGATTGTATGGCTACACCTTC.

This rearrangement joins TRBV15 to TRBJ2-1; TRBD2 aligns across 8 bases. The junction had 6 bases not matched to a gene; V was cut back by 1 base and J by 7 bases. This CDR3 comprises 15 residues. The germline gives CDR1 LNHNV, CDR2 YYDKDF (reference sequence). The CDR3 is CATSRGPGLANEQFF. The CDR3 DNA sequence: TGTGCCACCAGCAGAGGACCCGGACTAGCTAATGAGCAGTTCTTC.

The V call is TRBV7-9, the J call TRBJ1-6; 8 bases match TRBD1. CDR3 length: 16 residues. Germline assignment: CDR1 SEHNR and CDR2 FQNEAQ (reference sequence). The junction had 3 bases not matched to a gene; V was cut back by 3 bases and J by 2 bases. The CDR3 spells CASSLDRVAYNSPLHF. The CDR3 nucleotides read TGTGCCAGCAGCTTGGACAGGGTAGCCTATAATTCACCCCTCCACTTT.

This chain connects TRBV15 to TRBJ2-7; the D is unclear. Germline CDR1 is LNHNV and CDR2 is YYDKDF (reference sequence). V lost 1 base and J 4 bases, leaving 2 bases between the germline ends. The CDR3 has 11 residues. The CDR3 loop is CATSRGYEQYF. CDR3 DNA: TGTGCCACCAGCAGAGGATACGAGCAGTACTTC.

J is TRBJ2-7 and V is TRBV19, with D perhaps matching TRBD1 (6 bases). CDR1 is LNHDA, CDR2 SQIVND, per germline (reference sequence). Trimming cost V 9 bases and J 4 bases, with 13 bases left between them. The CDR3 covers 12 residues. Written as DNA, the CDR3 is TGTGCCAGCTCCTGGGGGCAATACGAGCAGTACTTC. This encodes CASSWGQYEQYF.

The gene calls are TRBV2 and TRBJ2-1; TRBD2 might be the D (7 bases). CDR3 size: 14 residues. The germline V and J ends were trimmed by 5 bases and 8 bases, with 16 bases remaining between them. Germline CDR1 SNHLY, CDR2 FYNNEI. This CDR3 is CASSRGGEIYEQFF. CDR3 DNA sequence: TGTGCCAGCAGTAGGGGGGGCGAAATCTATGAGCAGTTCTTC.

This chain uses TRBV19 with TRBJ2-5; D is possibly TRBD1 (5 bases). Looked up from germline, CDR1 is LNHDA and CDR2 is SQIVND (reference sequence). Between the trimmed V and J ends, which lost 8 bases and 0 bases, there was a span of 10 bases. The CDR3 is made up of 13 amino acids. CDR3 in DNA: TGTGCCAGTTCGACAGTGTACCAAGAGACCCAGTACTTC. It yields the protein CASSTVYQETQYF.

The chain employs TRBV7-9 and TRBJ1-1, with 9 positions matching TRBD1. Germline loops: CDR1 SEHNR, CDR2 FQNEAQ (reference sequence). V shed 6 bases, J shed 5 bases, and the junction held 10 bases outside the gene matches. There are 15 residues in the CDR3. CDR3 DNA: TGTGCCAGCAGTCAACCGGGACAGGGCCATACTGAAGCTTTCTTT. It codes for CASSQPGQGHTEAFF.

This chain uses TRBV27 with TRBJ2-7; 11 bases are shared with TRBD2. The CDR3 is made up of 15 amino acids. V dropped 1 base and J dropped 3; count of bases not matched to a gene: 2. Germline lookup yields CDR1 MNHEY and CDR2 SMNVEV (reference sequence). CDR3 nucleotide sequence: TGTGCCAGCAGTTTATACCTAGCGGGGGGCTACGAGCAGTACTTC. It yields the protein CASSLYLAGGYEQYF.

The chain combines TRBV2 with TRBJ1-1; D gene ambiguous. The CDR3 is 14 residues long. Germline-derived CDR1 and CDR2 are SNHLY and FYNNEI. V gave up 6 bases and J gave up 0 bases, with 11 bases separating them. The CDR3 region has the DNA TGTGCCAGCAGGGGCAGCGCTATGAACACTGAAGCTTTCTTT. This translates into CASRGSAMNTEAFF.

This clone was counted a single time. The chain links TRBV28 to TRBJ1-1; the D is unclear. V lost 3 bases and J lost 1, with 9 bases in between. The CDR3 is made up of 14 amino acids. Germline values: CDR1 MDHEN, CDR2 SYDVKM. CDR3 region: CASSFQSPNTEAFF. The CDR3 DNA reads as TGTGCCAGCAGTTTCCAGTCCCCGAACACTGAAGCTTTCTTT.

For the CDR3, the DNA is TGTGCCTCCGGCGGAGGCACGACTAGAGACGAGCAGTACTTC. Translated: CASGGGTTRDEQYF. V is TRBV15 and J is TRBJ2-7; a possible D gene is TRBD2 (6 bases). V lost 11 bases, J lost 5 bases, and 22 bases lay in between. There are 14 residues in the CDR3. Germline CDR1 LNHNV, CDR2 YYDKDF (reference sequence).

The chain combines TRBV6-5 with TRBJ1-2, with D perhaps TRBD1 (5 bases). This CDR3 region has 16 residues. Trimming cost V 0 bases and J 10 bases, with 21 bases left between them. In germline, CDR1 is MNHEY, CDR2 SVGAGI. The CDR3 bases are TGTGCCAGCAGTTACTCCTCAACCGGGACCCAAGATGACTACACCTTC. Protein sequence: CASSYSSTGTQDDYTF.

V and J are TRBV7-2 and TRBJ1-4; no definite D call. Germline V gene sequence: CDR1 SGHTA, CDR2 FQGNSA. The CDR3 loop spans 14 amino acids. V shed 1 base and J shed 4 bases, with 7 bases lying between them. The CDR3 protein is CASSLGPFNEKLFF. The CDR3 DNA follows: TGTGCCAGCAGCTTAGGGCCCTTTAATGAAAAACTGTTTTTT.

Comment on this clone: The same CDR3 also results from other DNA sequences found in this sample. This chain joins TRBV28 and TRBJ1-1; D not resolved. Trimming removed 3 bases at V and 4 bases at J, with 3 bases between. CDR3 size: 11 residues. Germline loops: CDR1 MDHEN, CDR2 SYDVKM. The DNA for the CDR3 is TGTGCCAGCAGTTTGGGCACTGAAGCTTTCTTT. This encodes CASSLGTEAFF.

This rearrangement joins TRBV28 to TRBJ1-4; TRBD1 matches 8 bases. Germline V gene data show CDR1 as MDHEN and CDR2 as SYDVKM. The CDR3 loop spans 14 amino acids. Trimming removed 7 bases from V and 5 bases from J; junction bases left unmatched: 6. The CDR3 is CASNYRTGNEKLFF. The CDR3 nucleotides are TGTGCCAGCAATTATCGGACAGGGAATGAAAAACTGTTTTTT.

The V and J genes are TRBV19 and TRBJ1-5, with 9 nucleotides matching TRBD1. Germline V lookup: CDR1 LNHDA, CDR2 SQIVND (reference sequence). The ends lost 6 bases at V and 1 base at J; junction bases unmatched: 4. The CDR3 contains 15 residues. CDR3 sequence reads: CASRPTGGSNQPQHF. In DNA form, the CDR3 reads TGTGCCAGTAGGCCGACAGGGGGAAGCAATCAGCCCCAGCATTTT.

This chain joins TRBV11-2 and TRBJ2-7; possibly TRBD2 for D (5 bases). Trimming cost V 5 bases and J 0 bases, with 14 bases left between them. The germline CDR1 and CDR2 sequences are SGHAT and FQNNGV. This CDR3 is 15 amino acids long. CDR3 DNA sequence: TGTGCCAGCAGCAGTGAGATAGGGAGCTCCTACGAGCAGTACTTC. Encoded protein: CASSSEIGSSYEQYF.

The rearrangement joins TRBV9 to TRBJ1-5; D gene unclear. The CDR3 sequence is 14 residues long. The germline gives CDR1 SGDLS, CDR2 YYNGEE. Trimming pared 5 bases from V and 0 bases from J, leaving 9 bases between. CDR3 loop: CASSDDDSNQPQHF. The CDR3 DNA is TGTGCCAGCAGTGATGACGATAGCAATCAGCCCCAGCATTTT.

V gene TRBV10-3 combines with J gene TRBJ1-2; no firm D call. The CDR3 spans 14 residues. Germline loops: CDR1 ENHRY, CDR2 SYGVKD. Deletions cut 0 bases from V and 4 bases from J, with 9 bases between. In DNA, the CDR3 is TGTGCCATCAGTGAGTCGGACGGAAGCTATGGCTACACCTTC. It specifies CAISESDGSYGYTF.

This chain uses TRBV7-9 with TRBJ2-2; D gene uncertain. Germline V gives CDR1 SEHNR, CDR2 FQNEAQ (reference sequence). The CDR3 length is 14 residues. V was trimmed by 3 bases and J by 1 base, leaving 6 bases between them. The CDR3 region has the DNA TGTGCCAGCAGCTTTCGCGGGAACACCGGGGAGCTGTTTTTT. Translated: CASSFRGNTGELFF.

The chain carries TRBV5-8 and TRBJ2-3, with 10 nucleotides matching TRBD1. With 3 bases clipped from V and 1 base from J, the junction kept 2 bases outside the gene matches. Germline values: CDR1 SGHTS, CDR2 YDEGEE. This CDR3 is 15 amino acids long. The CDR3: CASSSGTGGTDTQYF. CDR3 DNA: TGTGCCAGCAGCTCCGGGACAGGGGGCACAGATACGCAGTATTTT.

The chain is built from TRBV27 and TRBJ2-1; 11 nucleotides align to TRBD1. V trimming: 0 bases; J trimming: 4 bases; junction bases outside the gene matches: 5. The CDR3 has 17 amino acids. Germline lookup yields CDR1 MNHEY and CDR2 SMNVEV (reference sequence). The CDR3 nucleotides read TGTGCCAGCAGTTTATCCGGGACAGGGGGGATGTACAATGAGCAGTTCTTC. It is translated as CASSLSGTGGMYNEQFF.